The next 21 T cell receptor beta chains were all read from a single sample in a study of blood T cell repertoires in COVID-19 (dated by TCRdb to the early 2020s). The library was obtained by the immunoSEQ multiplex PCR assay. TCRdb limited this immuneACCESS table to in-frame rearrangements with V and J called. A share of clones is missing; checked studies link under half to unresolved V genes, and the rest is unexplained. The table for this sample lists 150,000 to 200,000 clones; roughly 78% of them were counted only once. The ten top clones hold about 2.8% of the sample. The source material was peripheral blood. The source of these receptors is an elderly woman with active or convalescent COVID-19.

V is TRBV18 and J is TRBJ1-4; D is undetermined. Germline CDR1 and CDR2: KGHSH and LQKENI. V lost 4 bases to trimming and J lost 8 bases, with 17 bases between them. The CDR3 sequence is 15 residues long. The CDR3 DNA reads TGTGCCAGCTCACTGGGCACCGAGCATGTGGAAAAACTGTTTTTT. Amino acids: CASSLGTEHVEKLFF.

The J gene is TRBJ2-6, the V gene TRBV11-2, with TRBD1 matching 7 bases. This CDR3 is 17 amino acids long. Losses at the gene ends were 5 bases for V and 4 bases for J; bases not matched to a gene: 11. Germline lookup yields CDR1 SGHAT and CDR2 FQNNGV. CDR3 coding DNA: TGTGCCAGCAGCCCACCGACAGGGCCAGCCGGGGCCAACGTCCTGACTTTC. This codes for CASSPPTGPAGANVLTF.

V is TRBV27 and J is TRBJ2-7; TRBD2 might be the D (5 bases). The V gene lost 0 bases and the J gene lost 5 bases, with 14 bases spanning the gap. The germline CDR1 and CDR2 sequences are MNHEY and SMNVEV (reference sequence). The CDR3 has 15 residues. The CDR3 nucleotides read TGTGCCAGCAGTTTATCGGTCGGGGAACTCGACGAGCAGTACTTC. It is translated as CASSLSVGELDEQYF.

The rearrangement joins TRBV5-1 to TRBJ1-1; the D is unclear. Trimming cost V 4 bases and J 1 base, with 14 bases left between them. The length of the CDR3 is 15 residues. CDR1 is SGHRS and CDR2 is YFSETQ in the germline V gene. The CDR3 DNA reads as TGCGCCAGCAGCCCCATTCCGGACTCGAACACTGAAGCTTTCTTT. This encodes CASSPIPDSNTEAFF. Variable domain in full (rest from reference TRBV5-1 and TRBJ1-1): KAGVTQTPRYLIKTRGQQVTLSCSPISGHRSVSWYQQTPGQGLQFLFEYFSETQRNKGNFPGRFSGRQFSNSRSEMNVSTLELGDSALYLCASSPIPDSNTEAFFGQGTRLTVV.

To note about this clone: The germline gene is not matched at one end of the junction; a read error may be the cause. The chain has TRBV6-4 and TRBJ1-6; D remains unclear. CDR3 length equals 15 residues. Germline V gene data show CDR1 as MRHNA and CDR2 as SNTAGT. As DNA, the CDR3 is TGTGCCAGCAGTGACTTCGGCGTGAGGGAGGAGAGAGGAATCTTT. This gives the protein CASSDFGVREERGIF.

This clone has more than one count but fewer than ten. The identical CDR3 is also encoded by other nucleotide sequences in the sample. The CDR3 sequence: CASSIGQSSNQPQHF. CDR3 in DNA: TGTGCCAGTAGTATCGGACAGTCATCCAATCAGCCCCAGCATTTT. The gene calls are TRBV19 and TRBJ1-5; D perhaps matches TRBD1 (6 bases). This CDR3 comprises 15 residues. Per the germline V gene, CDR1 is LNHDA and CDR2 is SQIVND (reference sequence). V dropped 3 bases and J dropped 3 bases, with 12 bases sitting between them.

The chain combines TRBV19 with TRBJ2-7; TRBD1 is a possible D gene (6 bases). The germline V and J ends were trimmed by 5 bases and 4 bases, with 15 bases remaining between them. The germline V gene has CDR1 LNHDA and CDR2 SQIVND (reference sequence). CDR3 length: 14 amino acids. The CDR3 reads CASSRGGSTYEQYF. CDR3 DNA sequence: TGTGCCAGTAGTCGTGGGGGCAGCACTTACGAGCAGTACTTC.

The chain joins TRBV6-5 to TRBJ2-5; 11 nucleotides match TRBD2. V was clipped by 4 bases and J by 6 bases; unmatched bases: 4. This CDR3 region has 14 residues. In germline, CDR1 is MNHEY, CDR2 SVGAGI. CDR3 loop: CASSWGLAAQTQYF. The CDR3 region has the DNA TGTGCCAGCAGTTGGGGACTAGCGGCGCAGACCCAGTACTTC.

This chain uses TRBV12-3 or TRBV12-4 with TRBJ2-5; D may be TRBD1 (6 bases). CDR3 size: 13 residues. V dropped 7 bases and J dropped 5 bases, with 14 bases sitting between them. CDR3 sequence reads: CASKGQPVETQYF. The CDR3 DNA is TGTGCCAGCAAGGGACAACCGGTGGAGACCCAGTACTTC.

The gene calls are TRBV28 and TRBJ2-1, with 9 bases identical to TRBD2. CDR3 length: 13 amino acids. With V trimmed by 11 bases and J by 9 bases, 11 bases remained unmatched. CDR1 and CDR2 (germline): MDHEN, SYDVKM. This CDR3 reads CAFNSGGLTEQFF. CDR3 sequence (DNA): TGTGCCTTTAATAGCGGGGGACTTACTGAGCAGTTCTTC.

The chain links TRBV5-4 to TRBJ1-1; 8 nucleotides agree with TRBD1. Looked up from germline, CDR1 is SGHNT and CDR2 is YYREEE (reference sequence). Trimming took 4 bases from V and 6 from J; bases not matched to a gene: 8. This CDR3 comprises 14 residues. In DNA, the CDR3 is TGTGCCAGCAGCGCTGACAGGGGTATATCTGAAGCTTTCTTT. This sequence encodes CASSADRGISEAFF.

This clone was counted once. The chain carries TRBV19 and TRBJ1-1; D perhaps matches TRBD1 (6 bases). Germline values: CDR1 LNHDA, CDR2 SQIVND (reference sequence). Trimming removed 7 bases from V and 6 bases from J, with 18 bases in between. The CDR3 has 14 amino acids. The CDR3 here is CASTKNREGPEAFF. In nucleotides, the CDR3 is TGTGCCAGTACCAAAAACAGGGAGGGGCCTGAAGCTTTCTTT.

The V gene is TRBV7-9, the J gene TRBJ2-1, with 11 bases matching TRBD2. Germline V gene data show CDR1 as SEHNR and CDR2 as FQNEAQ (reference sequence). V lost 2 bases and J lost 5; bases outside the gene matches: 8. CDR3 length: 17 residues. The CDR3 reads CASSLKPTSGKNNEQFF. The DNA of the CDR3 is TGTGCCAGCAGCTTAAAGCCGACTAGCGGGAAAAACAATGAGCAGTTCTTC.

This clone has just a few counts. This chain links TRBV21-1 with TRBJ1-1. TRBV21-1 is classified as a pseudogene. The CDR3 runs 17 residues. In DNA form, the CDR3 reads TGTGCCAGCAGCAAAGCGGAGGCCGTGGTTGGGGACACTGAAGCTTTCTTT. It yields the protein CASSKAEAVVGDTEAFF.

V is TRBV5-1 and J is TRBJ2-1, with no clear D. This CDR3 contains 12 residues. Per germline, CDR1 SGHRS and CDR2 YFSETQ. V was trimmed by 0 bases and J by 8 bases, leaving 6 bases between them. CDR3 region: CASSLGSHEQFF. CDR3 nucleotides: TGCGCCAGCAGCTTGGGTAGCCATGAGCAGTTCTTC.

The chain combines TRBV30 with TRBJ1-5; D is uncertain. There are 16 residues in the CDR3. Trimming removed 1 base at V and 3 bases at J, with 16 bases between. In germline, CDR1 is GTSNPN, CDR2 SVGIG (reference sequence). The CDR3 loop is CAWSGRSALTNQPQHF. In DNA form, the CDR3 reads TGTGCCTGGAGTGGACGAAGCGCTCTTACCAATCAGCCCCAGCATTTT.

This chain joins TRBV30 and TRBJ2-1; TRBD1 is a possible D gene (6 bases). In germline, CDR1 is GTSNPN, CDR2 SVGIG (reference sequence). Deletions cut 0 bases from V and 4 bases from J, with 16 bases between. The CDR3 length is 16 residues. The CDR3 DNA sequence: TGTGCCTGGAGTGTAATGGGGACATCGAAATACAATGAGCAGTTCTTC. It yields the protein CAWSVMGTSKYNEQFF.

V and J are TRBV18 and TRBJ2-4; tentatively, D is TRBD1 (5 bases). CDR3 length equals 15 residues. Germline CDR1 KGHSH, CDR2 LQKENI. Deletions cut 0 bases from V and 1 base from J, with 7 bases between. CDR3 sequence: CASSPPAGAKNIQYF. In DNA form, the CDR3 reads TGTGCCAGCTCACCACCAGCAGGGGCCAAAAACATTCAGTACTTC.

This clone was detected only a few times. CDR3 nucleotides: TGTGCCAGCAGCTCCATCGGGGGGGCCTTAACCGGGGAGCTGTTTTTT. It specifies CASSSIGGALTGELFF. The chain employs TRBV7-8 and TRBJ2-2; TRBD2 matches at 8 bases. Germline V gene sequence: CDR1 SGHVS, CDR2 FQNEAQ. The CDR3 contains 16 residues. J was trimmed by 5 bases and V by 4 bases; bases with no gene match: 9.

The chain employs TRBV6-5 and TRBJ1-6; 10 bases line up with TRBD1. The CDR3 contains 15 residues. In germline, CDR1 is MNHEY, CDR2 SVGAGI. With 5 bases clipped from V and 3 bases from J, the junction kept 1 base outside the gene matches. Here the CDR3 DNA reads TGTGCCAGCAGTCGGACAGGGGGCTATAATTCACCCCTCCACTTT. Protein product: CASSRTGGYNSPLHF.

This rearrangement joins TRBV19 to TRBJ1-5; D unclear. The V gene lost 0 bases and the J gene lost 2 bases, with 8 bases spanning the gap. CDR1 is LNHDA, CDR2 SQIVND, per germline (reference sequence). The CDR3 covers 15 residues. In DNA, the CDR3 is TGTGCCAGTAGTATAGATGCGGGTGGCAATCAGCCCCAGCATTTT. It specifies CASSIDAGGNQPQHF.